This TCR beta chain is drawn from a study of blood T cell repertoires in COVID-19. The protocol was immunoSEQ multiplex PCR, while the TCRdb copy is restricted to in-frame clones and leaves out a portion. The sample records roughly 190,000 clones, 80% to 85% being singletons. Sequencing was done on a sample of peripheral blood. This clonotype was sampled from a human donor with acute or convalescent COVID-19. The donor label of this sample is uncertain.

CDR3: CSVGRGSHGYTF. CDR3 DNA: TGCAGCGTTGGAAGGGGATCCCATGGCTACACCTTC. The genes are TRBV29-1 and TRBJ1-2, with TRBD1 as a possible D gene (5 bases). Germline loops: CDR1 SQVTM, CDR2 ANQGSEA. With 4 bases removed from V and 6 bases from J, the gap between germline ends came to 12 bases. The CDR3 is made up of 12 amino acids. The full variable domain, in which reference TRBV29-1 and TRBJ1-2 provide the parts outside the CDR3, is SAVISQKPSRDICQRGTSLTIQCQVDSQVTMMFWYRQQPGQSLTLIATANQGSEATYESGFVIDKFPISRPNLTFSTLTVSNMSPEDSSIYLCSVGRGSHGYTFGSGTRLTVV.